This is a list of T cell receptor beta chains from one sample in a study of cytomegalovirus exposure and HLA in healthy donors. Assay: immunoSEQ multiplex PCR; the TCRdb copy retains only in-frame clones and omits some. Seen here are 130,000 to 150,000 clones, around 75% observed once, and the top ten hold 2.5% to 3.5%. Sample: PBMCs. These receptors were obtained from a woman younger than 45 in good health and CMV-seronegative. Both conserved end residues are part of each CDR3. A D gene is named only where the DNA matches it firmly. Size is omitted from some rows. Given values are once, few, many or a class for expanded clones.

D: NA
length: 14
J: TRBJ2-7
V: TRBV27
size: NA
CDR3: CASSLASAAYEQYF
DNA: TGTGCCAGCAGTTTAGCTAGCGCAGCCTACGAGCAGTACTTC

D: TRBD2
length: 16
J: TRBJ2-1
V: TRBV5-1
size: NA
CDR3: CASSLRGGSAYNEQFF
DNA: TGCGCCAGCAGCTTGCGTGGCGGGAGTGCCTACAATGAGCAGTTCTTC

D: TRBD2
length: 14
J: TRBJ2-1
V: TRBV6-5
size: few
CDR3: CASSYTGGISQQFF
DNA: TGTGCCAGCAGTTACACGGGGGGAATTTCCCAGCAGTTCTTC

D: TRBD2
length: 17
J: TRBJ2-2
V: TRBV18
size: NA
CDR3: CASSPGLAHRNTGELFF
DNA: TGTGCCAGCTCCCCGGGACTAGCCCACCGGAACACCGGGGAGCTGTTTTTT

D: TRBD1
length: 16
J: TRBJ1-2
V: TRBV7-8
size: NA
CDR3: CASSPAVPTGVSGYTF
DNA: TGTGCCAGCAGCCCCGCGGTACCCACAGGGGTCTCGGGCTACACCTTC

D: NA
length: 17
J: TRBJ1-2
V: TRBV19
size: NA
CDR3: CASSIDLGAGRIDGYTF
DNA: TGTGCCAGTAGTATAGATCTAGGGGCAGGTCGAATTGATGGCTACACCTTC

D: NA
length: 13
J: TRBJ1-5
V: TRBV6-1
size: NA
CDR3: CASSEGSRQPQHF
DNA: TGTGCCAGCAGTGAAGGGTCGAGGCAGCCCCAGCATTTT

D: TRBD1
length: 17
J: TRBJ2-3
V: TRBV7-2
size: NA
CDR3: CASSLSGQGAYTDTQYF
DNA: TGTGCCAGCAGCTTATCGGGCCAGGGGGCCTACACAGATACGCAGTATTTT

D: NA
length: 15
J: TRBJ2-5
V: TRBV11-2
size: NA
CDR3: CASSLELGGQETQYF
DNA: TGTGCCAGCAGCTTAGAATTGGGGGGACAGGAGACCCAGTACTTC

D: NA
length: 14
J: TRBJ2-7
V: TRBV5-1
size: NA
CDR3: CASSLGGSSYEQYF
DNA: TGCGCCAGCAGCTTGGGCGGCAGCTCCTACGAGCAGTACTTC

D: NA
length: 16
J: TRBJ1-1
V: TRBV4-1
size: NA
CDR3: CASSQEGAGVGTEAFF
DNA: TGCGCCAGCAGCCAAGAGGGGGCAGGGGTAGGAACTGAAGCTTTCTTT

D: NA
length: 13
J: TRBJ1-5
V: TRBV5-6
size: NA
CDR3: CASSRRGNQPQHF
DNA: TGTGCCAGCAGCAGGCGGGGGAATCAGCCCCAGCATTTT

D: NA
length: 12
J: TRBJ1-4
V: TRBV2
size: NA
CDR3: CASSGQVEKLFF
DNA: TGTGCCAGCAGTGGACAGGTTGAAAAACTGTTTTTT

D: TRBD1
length: 17
J: TRBJ2-5
V: TRBV7-2
size: NA
CDR3: CASSLELRDRVRETQYF
DNA: TGTGCCAGCAGCTTAGAACTTAGGGACAGGGTGCGCGAGACCCAGTACTTC

D: TRBD2
length: 16
J: TRBJ2-7
V: TRBV7-8
size: NA
CDR3: CASSLLLGGGRYEQYF
DNA: TGTGCCAGCAGCCTGCTTTTGGGCGGGGGTAGGTACGAGCAGTACTTC

D: NA
length: 15
J: TRBJ1-2
V: TRBV10-3
size: NA
CDR3: CAISEISKKAYGYTF
DNA: TGTGCCATCAGTGAGATCTCTAAAAAAGCGTATGGCTACACCTTC

D: NA
length: 16
J: TRBJ2-1
V: TRBV11-2
size: NA
CDR3: CASSLVVAGYYNEQFF
DNA: TGTGCCAGCAGCTTAGTGGTTGCGGGATACTACAATGAGCAGTTCTTC

D: TRBD1
length: 13
J: TRBJ2-7
V: TRBV2
size: NA
CDR3: CASSEGTGPEQYF
DNA: TGTGCCAGCAGTGAAGGGACAGGGCCCGAGCAGTACTTC